This passage covers 5 T cell receptor beta chains from one sample sequenced in a study of T cells in Graves' hyperthyroidism and ophthalmopathy. The CDR3 regions of TCR beta were amplified from RNA transcripts. TCR CDR3 underwent first-round RT-PCR with the HTBI primer set. TCRdb reanalysed the multiplex PCR reads using MiXCR and keeps one entry per CDR3 protein. The table has 300,000 to 350,000 distinct CDR3 sequences, over 11% seen once. Sequenced: blood. These receptors were collected from a woman aged 30 to 39 with Graves' hyperthyroidism.

In this sample, this clonotype turned up many times. Germline and junction disagree at one end, which may indicate a read error. V usage is TRBV7-2 and J usage is TRBJ2-1; the match to TRBD2 covers 10 bases. Germline-derived CDR1 and CDR2 are SGHTA and FQGNSA. CDR3 length equals 15 residues. Here the CDR3 reads CASRLAGGSYNEQFF. Written as DNA, the CDR3 is TGTGCCAGCAGGTTAGCGGGAGGCTCCTACAATGAGCAGTTCTTC. Based on the CDR3 plus reference TRBV7-2 and TRBJ2-1, the full variable domain is GAGVSQSPSNKVTEKGKDVELRCDPISGHTALYWYRQSLGQGLEFLIYFQGNSAPDKSGLPSDRFSAERTGGSVSTLTIQRTQQEDSAVYLCASRLAGGSYNEQFFGPGTRLTVL.

This clonotype occurred many times. The V call is TRBV7-9, the J call TRBJ2-3, with 8 bases aligning to TRBD2. The CDR3 is 15 residues long. The germline V gene has CDR1 SEHNR and CDR2 FQNEAQ (reference sequence). With V trimmed by 6 bases and J by 6 bases, 11 bases remained unmatched. DNA for the CDR3: TGTGCCAGCAGGGCAGCGGGAGATTCTTGGGATACGCAGTATTTT. It specifies CASRAAGDSWDTQYF.

This clonotype has ten or more counts. The chain links TRBV28 to TRBJ1-1, with 7 bases lining up with TRBD1. The CDR3 sequence is 15 residues long. Germline lookup yields CDR1 MDHEN and CDR2 SYDVKM. V shed 7 bases and J 1 base; nucleotides not matched to a gene: 9. The chain's CDR3 is CASTVTGDRNTEAFF. CDR3 coding DNA: TGTGCCAGCACCGTTACAGGGGACCGGAACACTGAAGCTTTCTTT.

This chain connects TRBV20-1 to TRBJ2-2; D may be TRBD2 (5 bases). This CDR3 has 15 residues. Germline-derived CDR1 and CDR2 are DFQATT and SNEGSKA (reference sequence). V lost 5 bases, J lost 4 bases, and 17 bases lay in between. CDR3 residues: CSAPSLTTATGELFF. The DNA for the CDR3 is TGCAGTGCTCCCAGTTTGACTACAGCCACCGGGGAGCTGTTTTTT.

This clonotype was seen a handful of times. This chain connects TRBV28 to TRBJ1-1; D not certain. This CDR3 contains 14 residues. Trimming left V 1 base short and J 1 base short, with 7 bases between. Germline CDR1 and CDR2: MDHEN and SYDVKM. The CDR3 here is CASSLSGGNTEAFF. For the CDR3, the DNA is TGTGCCAGCAGTTTATCGGGAGGGAACACTGAAGCTTTCTTT. The full variable domain, with the rest looked up from reference TRBV28 and TRBJ1-1, is DVKVTQSSRYLVKRTGEKVFLECVQDMDHENMFWYRQDPGLGLRLIYFSYDVKMKEKGDIPEGYSVSREKKERFSLILESASTNQTSMYLCASSLSGGNTEAFFGQGTRLTVV.